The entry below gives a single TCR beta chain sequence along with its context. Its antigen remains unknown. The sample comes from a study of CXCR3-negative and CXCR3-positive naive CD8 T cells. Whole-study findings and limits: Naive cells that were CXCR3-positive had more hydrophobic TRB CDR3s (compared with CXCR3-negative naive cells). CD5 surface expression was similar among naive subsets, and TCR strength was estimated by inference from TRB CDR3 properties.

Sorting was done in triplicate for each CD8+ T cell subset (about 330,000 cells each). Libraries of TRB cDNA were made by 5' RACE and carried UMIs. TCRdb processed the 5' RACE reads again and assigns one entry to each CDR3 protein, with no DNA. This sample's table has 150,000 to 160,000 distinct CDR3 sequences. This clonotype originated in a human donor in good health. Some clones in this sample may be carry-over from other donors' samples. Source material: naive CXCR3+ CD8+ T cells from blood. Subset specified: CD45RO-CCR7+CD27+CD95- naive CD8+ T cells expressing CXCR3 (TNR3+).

This CDR3 reads CSARDSAGTYEQYF. The genes are TRBV20-1 and TRBJ2-7; TCRdb selects TRBD2, and the lack of DNA leaves this call unchecked. Germline loops: CDR1 DFQATT, CDR2 SNEGSKA (reference sequence). CDR3 length: 14 residues.